This record concerns one T cell receptor (beta chain) sequence. The method was immunoSEQ multiplex PCR; TCRdb's version includes in-frame clones alone and lacks a portion of them. This table holds about 58,000 clones, over 75% found once. These data originate in a study of control samples from healthy donors and cancer patients. Per germline, CDR1 SNHLY and CDR2 FYNNEI. This CDR3 is 14 amino acids long. Between the trimmed V and J ends, which lost 4 bases and 3 bases, there was a span of 10 bases. Material for sequencing was PBMCs. The source of this sequence is a woman between 55 and 75 years old with lung cancer. The chain carries TRBV2 and TRBJ2-1; D perhaps matches TRBD2 (6 bases). The CDR3 sequence: CASSGDGSYNEQFF. CDR3 nucleotide sequence: TGTGCCAGCAGTGGAGACGGGAGCTACAATGAGCAGTTCTTC.